Below, one TCR beta chain is given with its context. Germline V gives CDR1 KGHSH, CDR2 LQKENI. This CDR3 region has 15 residues. V was pared by 6 bases and J by 1 base, with 8 bases of the junction left unmatched. Original handling: Estimation of nucleated cell counts was performed using reference gene primer amplification. The assay was immunoSEQ multiplex PCR, and TCRdb's table has in-frame clones only and misses some. V and J calls and clone size come straight from that table; D and trimming were deduced from the DNA. Found here are about 180,000 clones, around 83% of them singletons; the top ten hold less than 2%. This record belongs to a study of blood T cell repertoires in COVID-19. Study as a whole: Both acute and convalescent COVID-19 samples were obtained from the United States, Italy and Spain. The cDNA or gDNA used as material had been derived from T cells, B-cell-depleted T cells, or PBMCs.

The sequence came from a human donor in a cohort sampled during active COVID-19. The source material was peripheral blood. This sequence joins TRBV18 and TRBJ1-1, with 7 nucleotides matching TRBD1. Here the CDR3 DNA reads TGTGCCAGCTCCCGCGGACAGGCCACGAACACTGAAGCTTTCTTT. Translating it yields CASSRGQATNTEAFF. Drawing the rest from reference TRBV18 and TRBJ1-1, the complete variable domain is NAGVMQNPRHLVRRRGQEARLRCSPMKGHSHVYWYRQLPEEGLKFMVYLQKENIIDESGMPKERFSAEFPKEGPSILRIQQVVRGDSAAYFCASSRGQATNTEAFFGQGTRLTVV.